This entry lists 18 T cell receptor beta chains sequenced from one sample in a study of T cell responses to AZD1222 COVID-19 vaccine. Only in-frame clones appear in the TCRdb table, and some are missing; sequencing was by immunoSEQ multiplex PCR. The sample yields more than 150,000 clones, around 92% seen once. The sequencing here drew on peripheral blood, taken on day 0 of AZD1222 vaccination. The receptor set was obtained from an adult in good health.

The chain is built from TRBV12-3 or TRBV12-4 and TRBJ1-1, with D possibly being TRBD1 (5 bases). This CDR3 is built from 13 residues. The V end was cut by 6 bases, the J end by 7 bases, with 15 bases between. The CDR3 loop is CASSEVGGNEAFF. The CDR3 DNA reads as TGTGCCAGCAGCGAGGTGGGGGGGAATGAAGCTTTCTTT.

This sequence joins TRBV19 and TRBJ2-1, with 7 bases that match TRBD1. Trimming at V came to 3 bases and at J to 4 bases, leaving 6 bases not matched to a gene. CDR3 length: 15 residues. Germline CDR1 reads LNHDA; CDR2 reads SQIVND (reference sequence). The CDR3 region is CASSISWDRYNEQFF. CDR3 nucleotides: TGTGCCAGTAGTATTAGCTGGGACAGATACAATGAGCAGTTCTTC.

The CDR3 reads CASSFGSANYGYTF. The CDR3 DNA is TGTGCCAGCAGTTTTGGGTCAGCTAACTATGGCTACACCTTC. The V gene is TRBV28, the J gene TRBJ1-2; D is unclear. Germline loops: CDR1 MDHEN, CDR2 SYDVKM. V was trimmed by 3 bases and J by 0 bases, leaving 8 bases between them. The CDR3 has 14 residues.

The genes are TRBV6-2 or TRBV6-3 and TRBJ2-5, with D uncertain. The CDR3 runs to 16 residues. Germline V gene sequence: CDR1 MNHEY, CDR2 SVGEGT. V lost 6 bases, J lost 1 base, and 18 bases lay in between. The CDR3 protein is CASSPLRPTFQETQYF. CDR3 DNA sequence: TGTGCCAGCAGCCCACTGAGGCCGACCTTCCAAGAGACCCAGTACTTC.

This clone was seen a few times. V usage is TRBV6-2 or TRBV6-3 and J usage is TRBJ2-5; possibly TRBD1 or TRBD2 for D (5 bases each). V was trimmed by 2 bases and J by 1 base, leaving 8 bases between them. The germline V gene encodes CDR1 MNHEY and CDR2 SVGEGT. The CDR3 contains 14 residues. CDR3 sequence (DNA): TGTGCCAGCAGTTACACGGGGCCCCAAGAGACCCAGTACTTC. Its protein product is CASSYTGPQETQYF.

The genes are TRBV6-5 and TRBJ2-7, with D possibly TRBD2 on 5 matching bases. The length of the CDR3 is 15 residues. Trimming removed 6 bases from V and 1 base from J, with 16 bases in between. In germline, CDR1 is MNHEY, CDR2 SVGAGI. In DNA form, the CDR3 reads TGTGCCAGCAGCCTAGGACTCGAGAGTTCCTACGAGCAGTACTTC. It translates to CASSLGLESSYEQYF.

V is TRBV29-1 and J is TRBJ2-3, with TRBD1 matching over 7 bases. Losses at the gene ends were 0 bases for V and 5 bases for J; bases not matched to a gene: 2. Germline V lookup: CDR1 SQVTM, CDR2 ANQGSEA. This CDR3 is built from 13 residues. CDR3 amino acids: CSVEDQGVDTQYF. The CDR3 coding sequence is TGCAGCGTTGAAGATCAGGGGGTAGATACGCAGTATTTT.

V and J are TRBV3-1 (or the pseudogene TRBV3-2) and TRBJ2-2; D gene unclear. Germline V gene data show CDR1 as LGHDT and CDR2 as YNNKEL (reference sequence). The CDR3 totals 12 residues. With 1 base removed from V and 7 bases from J, the gap between germline ends came to 4 bases. CDR3 sequence (DNA): TGTGCCAGCAGCCAAGCTGGCGGGGAGCTGTTTTTT. Translated, it gives CASSQAGGELFF.

V and J are TRBV19 and TRBJ1-2; D is possibly TRBD1 (5 bases). V lost 3 bases to trimming and J lost 6 bases, with 17 bases between them. This CDR3 comprises 15 residues. The germline V gene has CDR1 LNHDA and CDR2 SQIVND (reference sequence). The CDR3 DNA is TGTGCCAGTAGTATTTCATGGGGGGATTCAGATGGCTACACCTTC. The encoded protein is CASSISWGDSDGYTF. The entire variable domain, with the rest obtained from reference TRBV19 and TRBJ1-2, is as follows: DGGITQSPKYLFRKEGQNVTLSCEQNLNHDAMYWYRQDPGQGLRLIYYSQIVNDFQKGDIAEGYSVSREKKESFPLTVTSAQKNPTAFYLCASSISWGDSDGYTFGSGTRLTVV.

This rearrangement joins TRBV4-1 to TRBJ1-2; D is perhaps TRBD1 (6 bases). CDR1 is MGHRA and CDR2 is YSYEKL in the germline V gene. V dropped 4 bases and J dropped 0 bases, with 9 bases sitting between them. The CDR3 covers 14 residues. CDR3: CASSLRQANYGYTF. As DNA, the CDR3 is TGCGCCAGCAGCCTGCGACAGGCTAACTATGGCTACACCTTC.

The V call is TRBV6-2 or TRBV6-3, the J call TRBJ2-1, with 9 nucleotides matching TRBD1. The germline gives CDR1 MNHEY, CDR2 SVGEGT. This CDR3 comprises 15 residues. The V gene end was trimmed by 3 bases and the J gene end by 4 bases; junction bases not matched to a gene: 4. The CDR3 DNA sequence: TGTGCCAGCAGTTATGAAGACAGGGGGTACAATGAGCAGTTCTTC. It specifies CASSYEDRGYNEQFF.

The chain has TRBV5-1 and TRBJ1-4; no reliable D call. CDR1 and CDR2 (germline): SGHRS, YFSETQ. This CDR3 has 11 residues. Between the trimmed V and J ends, which lost 5 bases and 5 bases, there was a span of 4 bases. The DNA for the CDR3 is TGCGCCAGCAGTTTGAATGAAAAACTGTTTTTT. This codes for CASSLNEKLFF.

The genes are TRBV10-3 and TRBJ2-1; weak D call: TRBD2 (6 bases). This CDR3 has 16 residues. Germline-derived CDR1 and CDR2 are ENHRY and SYGVKD. V was clipped by 6 bases and J by 0 bases, with 15 bases between them. The CDR3 reads CAISGGTGGSYNEQFF. CDR3 bases: TGTGCCATCAGCGGAGGGACTGGCGGCTCCTACAATGAGCAGTTCTTC.

The chain links TRBV7-2 to TRBJ1-3, with TRBD1 as a possible D gene (5 bases). Germline lookup yields CDR1 SGHTA and CDR2 FQGNSA. Between the trimmed V and J ends, which lost 5 bases and 0 bases, there was a span of 20 bases. CDR3 length equals 18 residues. The CDR3 sequence is CASSNHLGQPLSGNTIYF. As DNA, the CDR3 is TGTGCCAGCAGCAATCACCTGGGGCAGCCGCTCTCTGGAAACACCATATATTTT. The full variable domain, completed using reference TRBV7-2 and TRBJ1-3, is GAGVSQSPSNKVTEKGKDVELRCDPISGHTALYWYRQSLGQGLEFLIYFQGNSAPDKSGLPSDRFSAERTGGSVSTLTIQRTQQEDSAVYLCASSNHLGQPLSGNTIYFGEGSWLTVV.

This chain uses TRBV18 with TRBJ1-2; possible D gene TRBD1, 5 bases. Deletions cut 1 base from V and 3 bases from J, with 9 bases between. CDR3 length: 14 residues. Per the germline V gene, CDR1 is KGHSH and CDR2 is LQKENI. The CDR3 bases are TGTGCCAGCTCACCACTGCAGGGAGACTATGGCTACACCTTC. This encodes CASSPLQGDYGYTF.

This chain uses TRBV9 with TRBJ1-2, with D uncertain. CDR3 size: 14 residues. Trimming left V 4 bases short and J 6 bases short, with 16 bases between. CDR1 is SGDLS and CDR2 is YYNGEE in the germline V gene. CDR3 DNA: TGTGCCAGCAGCCCCCGGTCCCAAAGGGATGGCTACACCTTC. Its translation: CASSPRSQRDGYTF.

The J gene is TRBJ2-1, the V gene TRBV4-3; 7 bases align to TRBD2. Germline V gene lookup returns CDR1 LGHNA and CDR2 YSLEER. The J segment lost 0 bases and the V segment lost 4 bases, leaving 9 bases of the junction unmatched. The CDR3 length is 17 residues. The CDR3 nucleotides are TGCGCCAGCAGCCCCCGGACTAGTTACGCCTCCTACAATGAGCAGTTCTTC. It codes for CASSPRTSYASYNEQFF.

In its sample, this clone was seen once. CDR3 nucleotides: TGTGCCAGCAGTTTAATCGGTTGGGGACCCACTGAAGCTTTCTTT. Protein product: CASSLIGWGPTEAFF. V and J are TRBV27 and TRBJ1-1; D possibly corresponds to TRBD1 (5 bases). This CDR3 is 15 amino acids long. Germline assignment: CDR1 MNHEY and CDR2 SMNVEV (reference sequence). V shed 2 bases and J shed 4 bases, with 14 bases lying between them.